These 21 T cell receptor beta chains came from one sample sequenced in a study of T cells after yellow fever vaccination. TCRdb ran MiXCR on the 5' RACE reads and lists one entry per CDR3 protein. The sample yields 110,000 to 150,000 distinct CDR3 sequences, less than 8.5% seen once. Sequenced here: CD4+ T cells sorted from PBMCs, sampled 10 days after the yellow fever booster vaccination. These receptors all come from a man aged 25-45 years who received the YFV17D yellow fever vaccine.

A remark on this clonotype: Given a much more abundant clone one base away, this may be a read error. This chain joins TRBV5-1 and TRBJ2-1, with D possibly being TRBD2 (5 bases). V was pared by 10 bases and J by 7 bases, with 27 bases between. This CDR3 contains 16 residues. Germline CDR1 reads SGHRS; CDR2 reads YFSETQ. The CDR3 DNA sequence: TGCGCCGCAGTCAGCCACATGGACTTTCAAGATAATGAGCAGTTCTTC. Translated, it gives CAAVSHMDFQDNEQFF.

This clonotype was counted at least ten times. The chain uses TRBV5-1 and TRBJ2-4, with 8 bases aligning to TRBD1. The junction had 3 bases not matched to a gene; V was cut back by 0 bases and J by 1 base. CDR3 length: 16 amino acids. Looked up from germline, CDR1 is SGHRS and CDR2 is YFSETQ. The DNA of the CDR3 is TGCGCCAGCAGCTTGGAAGGACAGGGTGCCAAAAACATTCAGTACTTC. Translated: CASSLEGQGAKNIQYF.

At least ten counts were recorded for this clonotype. This rearrangement joins TRBV24-1 to TRBJ2-3; D might be TRBD1 (5 bases). This CDR3 is built from 14 residues. V dropped 2 bases and J dropped 9 bases, with 14 bases sitting between them. Germline CDR1 reads KGHDR; CDR2 reads SFDVKD. CDR3 in DNA: TGTGCCACCAGTGATTCGATCCAGGGATCAACGCAGTATTTT. It encodes CATSDSIQGSTQYF.

This clonotype was detected ten times or more. The V gene is TRBV15, the J gene TRBJ1-2, with D uncertain. V dropped 1 base and J dropped 3 bases, with 6 bases sitting between them. CDR1 LNHNV and CDR2 YYDKDF come from the germline V gene (reference sequence). The CDR3 covers 13 residues. The CDR3 region has the DNA TGTGCCACCAGCAGAGGTCAGGACTATGGCTACACCTTC. This encodes CATSRGQDYGYTF.

In this sample, this clonotype turned up many times. The rearrangement links TRBV15 to TRBJ2-3; maybe TRBD2 (5 bases). Germline CDR1 LNHNV, CDR2 YYDKDF (reference sequence). This CDR3 spans 16 amino acids. The V end was cut by 0 bases, the J end by 2 bases, with 12 bases between. The CDR3 sequence: CATSRERGGDTDTQYF. Here the CDR3 DNA reads TGTGCCACCAGCAGAGAACGGGGTGGGGACACAGATACGCAGTATTTT.

There are many counts of this clonotype. J is TRBJ2-5 and V is TRBV5-6, with a tentative D call TRBD1 (5 bases). CDR3 length: 13 residues. V lost 2 bases and J 2 bases, leaving 7 bases between the germline ends. CDR1 is SGHDT and CDR2 is YYEEEE in the germline V gene. This CDR3 reads CASSFQGQETQYF. CDR3 nucleotide sequence: TGTGCCAGCAGCTTCCAGGGACAAGAGACCCAGTACTTC. The whole variable domain, filled in from reference TRBV5-6 and TRBJ2-5, reads DAGVTQSPTHLIKTRGQQVTLRCSPKSGHDTVSWYQQALGQGPQFIFQYYEEEERQRGNFPDRFSGHQFPNYSSELNVNALLLGDSALYLCASSFQGQETQYFGPGTRLLVL.

This clonotype was found many times. J is TRBJ2-3 and V is TRBV12-3 or TRBV12-4; TRBD2 agrees at 11 bases. V was clipped by 7 bases and J by 6 bases; unmatched bases: 6. The CDR3 runs 14 residues. The CDR3 bases are TGTGCCAGCAAAACTAGCGGGAGAGGTGATACGCAGTATTTT. Translating it yields CASKTSGRGDTQYF.

Ten or more counts support this clonotype. V and J are TRBV5-1 and TRBJ2-1; 8 positions match TRBD2. Germline V gene data show CDR1 as SGHRS and CDR2 as YFSETQ. The CDR3 covers 13 residues. V was pared by 4 bases and J by 7 bases, with 4 bases of the junction left unmatched. CDR3: CASSLERENEQFF. CDR3 bases: TGCGCCAGCAGCCTAGAGCGGGAGAATGAGCAGTTCTTC.

The chain uses TRBV18 and TRBJ1-1; 8 positions agree with TRBD1. With V trimmed by 2 bases and J by 1 base, 3 bases remained unmatched. The CDR3 extends over 15 amino acids. Germline V gives CDR1 KGHSH, CDR2 LQKENI. CDR3 coding DNA: TGTGCCAGCTCACCAAAGGACAGGGCGAACACTGAAGCTTTCTTT. It is translated as CASSPKDRANTEAFF.

This clonotype was recorded many times. The genes are TRBV7-9 and TRBJ2-7, with 9 nucleotides matching TRBD2. From germline, CDR1 is SEHNR and CDR2 FQNEAQ (reference sequence). Trimming removed 5 bases from V and 2 bases from J; junction bases left unmatched: 10. This CDR3 has 16 amino acids. The DNA for the CDR3 is TGTGCCAGCAGCCCCCGGGTAGCGGGAGCCACCTACGAGCAGTACTTC. As protein: CASSPRVAGATYEQYF. Drawing the rest from reference TRBV7-9 and TRBJ2-7, the complete variable domain is DTGVSQNPRHKITKRGQNVTFRCDPISEHNRLYWYRQTLGQGPEFLTYFQNEAQLEKSRLLSDRFSAERPKGSFSTLEIQRTEQGDSAMYLCASSPRVAGATYEQYFGPGTRLTVT.

This clonotype was found many times. The chain couples TRBV29-1 to TRBJ2-2; D not resolved. The CDR3 contains 14 residues. Trimming removed 7 bases from V and 2 bases from J, with 14 bases in between. CDR1 and CDR2 from the germline V gene are SQVTM and ANQGSEA. The CDR3 coding sequence is TGCAGCGCCACCGGGCCATTTAACACCGGGGAGCTGTTTTTT. Protein: CSATGPFNTGELFF.

At least ten counts were recorded for this clonotype. This sequence joins TRBV20-1 and TRBJ2-7, with D possibly being TRBD1 (5 bases). CDR1 and CDR2 from the germline V gene are DFQATT and SNEGSKA (reference sequence). V was pared by 3 bases and J by 4 bases, with 13 bases between. This CDR3 contains 13 residues. The CDR3 spells CSARDPPGYEQYF. CDR3 bases: TGCAGTGCTAGGGACCCGCCAGGGTACGAGCAGTACTTC.

This clonotype was recorded many times. This chain joins TRBV5-1 and TRBJ2-5; D remains ambiguous. CDR1 is SGHRS and CDR2 is YFSETQ in the germline V gene. The CDR3 contains 12 residues. V gave up 2 bases and J gave up 5 bases, with 7 bases separating them. CDR3 loop: CASSFNRETQYF. The DNA for the CDR3 is TGCGCCAGCAGCTTCAACCGGGAGACCCAGTACTTC.

This chain joins TRBV7-2 and TRBJ2-5; the match to TRBD2 covers 12 bases. In germline, CDR1 is SGHTA, CDR2 FQGNSA. This CDR3 has 16 residues. V shed 5 bases, J shed 5 bases, and the junction held 9 bases outside the gene matches. CDR3 protein: CASSGLLAGGFETQYF. CDR3 in DNA: TGTGCCAGCAGCGGCCTGCTAGCGGGAGGGTTTGAGACCCAGTACTTC.

This clonotype was seen ten or more times. This rearrangement joins TRBV6-6 to TRBJ1-1, with D perhaps matching TRBD1 (6 bases). CDR3 length: 11 residues. CDR1 and CDR2 from the germline V gene are MNHNY and SVGAGI (reference sequence). With 11 bases removed from V and 5 bases from J, the gap between germline ends came to 12 bases. CDR3 sequence: CAGGRGTEAFF. DNA for the CDR3: TGTGCCGGGGGGCGCGGGACTGAAGCTTTCTTT.

This clonotype was observed many times. V is TRBV4-3 and J is TRBJ2-1; D is perhaps TRBD2 (5 bases). Germline values: CDR1 LGHNA, CDR2 YSLEER. Trimming removed 1 base at V and 12 bases at J, with 7 bases between. CDR3 size: 11 residues. The CDR3 loop reads CASSQAGVQFF. The CDR3 DNA is TGCGCCAGCAGCCAAGCCGGGGTGCAGTTCTTC.

This clonotype was observed at least ten times. The J gene is TRBJ2-7, the V gene TRBV18; perhaps D is TRBD1 or TRBD2 (6 bases each). The CDR3 runs to 14 residues. Germline V gives CDR1 KGHSH, CDR2 LQKENI. The ends were cut back, 0 bases at V and 7 bases at J, with 13 bases in the middle. As DNA, the CDR3 is TGTGCCAGCTCACCACCGGTAGGGGGGAAAGAGCAGTACTTC. Encoded protein: CASSPPVGGKEQYF. Full variable domain (missing parts from reference TRBV18 and TRBJ2-7): NAGVMQNPRHLVRRRGQEARLRCSPMKGHSHVYWYRQLPEEGLKFMVYLQKENIIDESGMPKERFSAEFPKEGPSILRIQQVVRGDSAAYFCASSPPVGGKEQYFGPGTRLTVT.

This clonotype was counted only a few times. This chain joins TRBV5-4 and TRBJ2-7; D not certain. The CDR3 length is 17 residues. From germline, CDR1 is SGHNT and CDR2 YYREEE (reference sequence). Trimming removed 0 bases at V and 0 bases at J, with 16 bases between. CDR3 nucleotides: TGTGCCAGCAGCTTGGGGGCCGGTTCGGGCGTCTCCTACGAGCAGTACTTC. As protein: CASSLGAGSGVSYEQYF.

The V call is TRBV20-1, the J call TRBJ1-2; perhaps TRBD1 as D (6 bases). Germline CDR1 DFQATT, CDR2 SNEGSKA (reference sequence). The V end lost 1 base, the J end lost 4 bases, and 16 bases lay between the germline ends. CDR3 length: 15 amino acids. The DNA for the CDR3 is TGCAGTGCTAGAGCCCAACAGGGTTCCATCTATGGCTACACCTTC. Its protein is CSARAQQGSIYGYTF.

In this sample, this clonotype turned up many times. This chain links TRBV20-1 with TRBJ2-5; D is possibly TRBD2 (5 bases). The CDR3 covers 14 residues. Germline V gene sequence: CDR1 DFQATT, CDR2 SNEGSKA (reference sequence). V lost 0 bases and J lost 5, with 13 bases in between. CDR3 residues: CSARDERAWETQYF. CDR3 nucleotides: TGCAGTGCTAGAGATGAGAGGGCCTGGGAGACCCAGTACTTC.

This clonotype was counted at least ten times. The CDR3 loop is CASSVPLEKVQETQYF. CDR3 bases: TGTGCCAGCAGTGTCCCACTAGAAAAGGTCCAAGAGACCCAGTACTTC. The chain combines TRBV6-4 with TRBJ2-5; D perhaps matches TRBD2 (5 bases). V lost 4 bases and J 1 base, leaving 16 bases between the germline ends. This CDR3 region has 16 residues. Per the germline V gene, CDR1 is MRHNA and CDR2 is SNTAGT.